This T cell receptor (beta chain) was identified in a study of T-cell memory formation after mild COVID-19. V dropped 3 bases and J dropped 3; count of bases not matched to a gene: 7. Germline V gives CDR1 SGHNT, CDR2 YYREEE (reference sequence). This CDR3 spans 15 amino acids. From the 5' RACE reads, TCRdb called clonotypes with MiXCR, one entry per CDR3 protein. The sample yields about 210,000 distinct CDR3 sequences, approximately 10% seen once. The gene calls are TRBV5-4 and TRBJ2-3, with 7 bases that match TRBD2. The sequence came from a man younger than 35 who had mild COVID-19 (a few samples of this study predate the infection). Cell type and time point are not known. The sequenced material came from PBMCs or a T cell subset sorted from them (not recorded which). CDR3 loop: CASSSSGGRTDTQYF. The CDR3 DNA reads TGTGCCAGCAGCTCGTCGGGAGGAAGGACAGATACGCAGTATTTT.